The rows below give T cell receptor beta chains drawn from one sample of a study of blood T cell repertoires in COVID-19. The method was immunoSEQ multiplex PCR; TCRdb's version includes in-frame clones alone and lacks a portion of them. The sample contains approximately 29,000 clones, roughly 80% of which appear only once. Sequenced: peripheral blood. All receptors come from a woman in her fifties or sixties with acute or convalescent COVID-19. Each CDR3 is given with its conserved first and last residue. A D gene is named only where the DNA matches it firmly. A row's size may be missing; if present it is once, few, many or a size class.

>TRBJ1-1|TRBV3-1/TRBV3-2|once|-
CASSQEGAFRGTEAFF
TGTGCCAGCAGCCAAGAGGGAGCATTCAGGGGCACTGAAGCTTTCTTT
>TRBJ1-2|TRBV3-1/TRBV3-2|-|TRBD1
CASSRSGTGVYGYTF
TGTGCCAGCAGCCGTTCCGGGACAGGGGTCTATGGCTACACCTTC
>TRBJ1-2|TRBV5-1|once|TRBD1
CASSFFDREFEGYTF
TGCGCCAGCAGCTTCTTCGACAGGGAGTTTGAAGGCTACACCTTC
>TRBJ1-5|TRBV19|-|-
CASSNWGGVSQPQHF
TGTGCCAGTAGTAATTGGGGGGGGGTATCTCAGCCCCAGCATTTT
>TRBJ2-7|TRBV3-1/TRBV3-2|once|TRBD2
CASSPRGGYNEQYF
TGTGCCAGCAGCCCCCGGGGGGGTTATAACGAGCAGTACTTC
>TRBJ2-7|TRBV30|-|TRBD1
CAWSPRDRPPYEQYF
TGTGCCTGGAGTCCCAGGGACAGGCCCCCCTACGAGCAGTACTTC
>TRBJ1-2|TRBV5-6|-|-
CASGQGVGYTF
TGTGCCAGCGGCCAGGGTGTGGGCTACACCTTC
>TRBJ1-3|TRBV12-1|-|-
CASSPTVPSGNTIYF
TGTGCCAGCAGCCCGACAGTTCCCTCTGGAAACACCATATATTTT
>TRBJ1-3|TRBV21-1|-|-
CASSHGERGYRPGNTIYF
TGTGCCAGCAGCCATGGTGAGAGGGGGTACCGGCCTGGAAACACCATATATTTT
>TRBJ1-1|TRBV19|-|TRBD1
CASKQSGTATEAFF
TGTGCCAGTAAGCAATCCGGGACAGCCACTGAAGCTTTCTTT
>TRBJ2-7|TRBV7-9|-|-
CASSSLSYEQYF
TGTGCCAGCAGCTCTCTGTCCTACGAGCAGTACTTC
>TRBJ1-2|TRBV24-1|-|TRBD1
CATSDNRGFYGYTF
TGTGCCACCAGTGATAACAGGGGATTCTATGGCTACACCTTC
>TRBJ1-6|TRBV6-5|-|-
CASRGGAGYNSPLHF
TGTGCCAGCAGGGGAGGAGCAGGGTATAATTCACCCCTCCACTTT
>TRBJ2-7|TRBV6-5|-|TRBD1
CASSSQGGHEQYF
TGTGCCAGCAGTAGTCAAGGGGGCCACGAGCAGTACTTC
>TRBJ1-2|TRBV6-5|few|TRBD1
CASRSTLGTGDGYTF
TGTGCCAGCAGATCCACCCTCGGGACAGGCGATGGCTACACCTTC
>TRBJ2-7|TRBV7-3|-|TRBD1
CASNPGQVDHEQYF
TGTGCCAGCAACCCGGGACAGGTGGATCACGAGCAGTACTTC
>TRBJ1-6|TRBV9|-|-
CASSVESQPNSPLHF
TGTGCCAGCAGCGTAGAGAGTCAACCGAATTCACCCCTCCACTTT
>TRBJ2-3|TRBV18|-|TRBD1
CASSRTGSTDTQYF
TGTGCCAGCTCACGGACAGGGAGCACAGATACGCAGTATTTT
>TRBJ2-5|TRBV6-5|-|-
CASSQGLVSQETQYF
TGTGCCAGCAGTCAGGGGCTGGTTTCTCAAGAGACCCAGTACTTC
>TRBJ2-1|TRBV30|-|-
CAWSDLGFQFF
TGTGCCTGGAGTGACCTCGGGTTTCAGTTCTTC
>TRBJ1-2|TRBV6-6|-|TRBD1
CASSDPGTGNYGYTF
TGTGCCAGCAGTGATCCCGGGACAGGGAACTATGGCTACACCTTC
>TRBJ1-2|TRBV2|few|-
CASSARNYGYTF
TGTGCCAGCAGCGCCCGGAACTATGGCTACACCTTC
>TRBJ1-1|TRBV3-1/TRBV3-2|once|-
CASSQGTFEAFF
TGTGCCAGCAGCCAGGGGACTTTTGAAGCTTTCTTT
>TRBJ1-2|TRBV3-1/TRBV3-2|-|-
CASSPSAGAYGYTF
TGTGCCAGCAGCCCGTCGGCAGGGGCCTATGGCTACACCTTC
>TRBJ1-1|TRBV11-3|-|-
CASSLAQGGTEAFF
TGTGCCAGCAGCTTAGCACAGGGCGGTACTGAAGCTTTCTTT
>TRBJ1-1|TRBV19|-|-
CATRDLRGGQNTEAFF
TGTGCCACCAGGGATTTGCGGGGAGGGCAGAACACTGAAGCTTTCTTT
>TRBJ2-7|TRBV6-5|once|TRBD1
CASSFRQGTTYEQYF
TGTGCCAGCAGTTTCAGACAGGGCACAACCTACGAGCAGTACTTC
>TRBJ2-3|TRBV7-3|-|TRBD2
CASSISGGLTDTQYF
TGTGCCAGCAGCATTAGCGGGGGACTCACAGATACGCAGTATTTT
>TRBJ1-2|TRBV6-5|-|-
CASRLRGKNYGYTF
TGTGCCAGCAGACTCCGAGGGAAGAACTATGGCTACACCTTC
>TRBJ2-5|TRBV15|once|-
CATSRPGLPQETQYF
TGTGCCACCAGCAGACCTGGGCTTCCTCAAGAGACCCAGTACTTC
>TRBJ1-2|TRBV24-1|-|-
CATSDSGYGYTF
TGTGCCACCAGTGATAGCGGCTATGGCTACACCTTC
>TRBJ1-1|TRBV5-1|-|-
CASKPRAREGTEAFF
TGCGCCAGCAAACCCCGGGCCCGGGAAGGGACTGAAGCTTTCTTT
>TRBJ2-5|TRBV5-1|-|-
CASSWRRDETQYF
TGCGCCAGCAGCTGGCGGAGGGATGAGACCCAGTACTTC
>TRBJ2-2|TRBV27|-|TRBD1
CASGRTGGTGELFF
TGTGCCAGCGGAAGGACAGGAGGCACCGGGGAGCTGTTTTTT
>TRBJ2-7|TRBV6-6|few|TRBD1
CASRPGQGGRYEQYF
TGTGCCAGCAGACCCGGACAGGGGGGACGCTACGAGCAGTACTTC
>TRBJ2-7|TRBV28|-|-
CASSFGSLYEQYF
TGTGCCAGCAGTTTCGGTTCCCTCTACGAGCAGTACTTC
>TRBJ1-1|TRBV6-5|-|-
CASSLRGSGTEAFF
TGTGCCAGCAGCCTCAGGGGTTCGGGCACTGAAGCTTTCTTT
>TRBJ1-5|TRBV7-6|-|-
CASSLTQNQPQHF
TGTGCCAGCAGCTTGACACAGAATCAGCCCCAGCATTTT
>TRBJ1-2|TRBV7-8|-|-
CASSPDRSYGYTF
TGTGCCAGCAGCCCGGACAGAAGCTATGGCTACACCTTC
>TRBJ2-7|TRBV12-3/TRBV12-4|-|-
CASSLGAPYEQYF
TGTGCCAGCAGTTTGGGGGCCCCCTACGAGCAGTACTTC
>TRBJ2-2|TRBV7-3|-|TRBD2
CASSRTSGAQNTGELFF
TGTGCCAGCAGCCGGACTAGCGGGGCCCAGAACACCGGGGAGCTGTTTTTT
>TRBJ2-3|TRBV9|-|-
CASSVDGVSTDTQYF
TGTGCCAGCAGCGTAGACGGGGTTAGCACAGATACGCAGTATTTT
>TRBJ1-2|TRBV6-4|-|-
CASSRGAGTNYGYTF
TGTGCCAGCAGTCGGGGGGCCGGGACTAACTATGGCTACACCTTC
>TRBJ2-1|TRBV9|-|-
CASTKTGSSYNEQFF
TGTGCCAGCACCAAAACGGGGTCCTCCTACAATGAGCAGTTCTTC
>TRBJ2-3|TRBV24-1|few|TRBD2
CATRDDSGGADTQYF
TGTGCCACCAGGGACGACAGCGGGGGGGCAGATACGCAGTATTTT
>TRBJ1-2|TRBV6-1|-|-
CASSEHLSYGYTF
TGTGCCAGCAGTGAACATTTGTCCTATGGCTACACCTTC
>TRBJ2-7|TRBV7-9|-|TRBD1
CASSRQGGDGEQYF
TGTGCCAGCAGCCGACAGGGGGGGGATGGCGAGCAGTACTTC
>TRBJ1-2|TRBV24-1|medium-sized|TRBD1
CATSDNTGAYGYTF
TGTGCCACCAGTGACAATACAGGGGCCTATGGCTACACCTTC
>TRBJ2-7|TRBV18|-|-
CASSPNTSEKKQDYEQYF
TGTGCCAGCTCACCCAACACGTCAGAAAAAAAACAAGACTACGAGCAGTACTTC
>TRBJ1-1|TRBV5-8|-|-
CASSLSGTEAFF
TGTGCCAGCAGCTTGTCGGGCACTGAAGCTTTCTTT
>TRBJ2-5|TRBV4-1|-|TRBD1
CASSQDGTGGQETQYF
TGCGCCAGCAGCCAAGACGGGACAGGGGGACAAGAGACCCAGTACTTC
>TRBJ1-2|TRBV2|-|TRBD1
CASRPTGGGYTF
TGTGCCAGCAGGCCTACAGGGGGAGGCTACACCTTC
>TRBJ1-2|TRBV3-1/TRBV3-2|-|-
CASSQMGGYGYTF
TGTGCCAGCAGCCAAATGGGGGGATATGGCTACACCTTC
>TRBJ2-7|TRBV4-1|-|-
CASSQGRGAQAYEQYF
TGCGCCAGCAGCCAAGGCCGGGGGGCCCAGGCCTACGAGCAGTACTTC
>TRBJ1-1|TRBV5-1|-|-
CASSLGGGRPEAFF
TGCGCCAGCAGCTTAGGGGGTGGACGGCCTGAAGCTTTCTTT
>TRBJ2-1|TRBV7-9|-|-
CASSRGGYNEQFF
TGTGCCAGCAGCCGAGGGGGCTACAATGAGCAGTTCTTC
>TRBJ2-3|TRBV18|-|TRBD2
CASSSTLAQFPDTQYF
TGTGCCAGCTCATCTACACTAGCGCAGTTTCCAGATACGCAGTATTTT
>TRBJ1-2|TRBV7-2|-|TRBD1
CASSLTGTGAEGYTF
TGTGCCAGCAGCTTAACAGGGACAGGGGCGGAGGGCTACACCTTC
>TRBJ1-5|TRBV28|few|-
CASSLLHGGYDQPQHF
TGTGCCAGCAGTTTATTGCACGGGGGGTACGACCAGCCCCAGCATTTT